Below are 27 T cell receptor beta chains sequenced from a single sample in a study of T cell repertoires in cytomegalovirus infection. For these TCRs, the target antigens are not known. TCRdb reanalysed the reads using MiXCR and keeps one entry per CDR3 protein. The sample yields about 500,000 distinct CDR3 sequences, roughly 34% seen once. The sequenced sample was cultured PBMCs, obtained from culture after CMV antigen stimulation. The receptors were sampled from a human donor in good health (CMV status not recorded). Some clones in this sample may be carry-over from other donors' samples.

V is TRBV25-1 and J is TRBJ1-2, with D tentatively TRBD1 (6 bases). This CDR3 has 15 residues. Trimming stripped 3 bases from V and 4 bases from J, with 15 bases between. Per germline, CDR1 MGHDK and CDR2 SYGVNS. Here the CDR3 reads CASSDGLGGGYGYTF. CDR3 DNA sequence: TGTGCCAGCAGTGATGGATTGGGGGGCGGCTATGGCTACACCTTC.

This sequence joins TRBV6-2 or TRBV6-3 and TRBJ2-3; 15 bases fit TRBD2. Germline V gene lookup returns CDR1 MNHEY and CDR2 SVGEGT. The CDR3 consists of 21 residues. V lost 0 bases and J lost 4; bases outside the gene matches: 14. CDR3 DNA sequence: TGTGCCAGCAGTTACTCGATACAGGGACTAGCGGGAGGACTGTCCCCAGATACGCAGTATTTT. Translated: CASSYSIQGLAGGLSPDTQYF.

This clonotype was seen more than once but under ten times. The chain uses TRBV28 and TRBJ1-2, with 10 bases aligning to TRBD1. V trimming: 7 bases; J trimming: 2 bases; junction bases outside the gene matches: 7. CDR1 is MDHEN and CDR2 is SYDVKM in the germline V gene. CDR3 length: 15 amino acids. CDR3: CASTPGTGANYGYTF. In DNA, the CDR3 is TGTGCCAGCACTCCTGGGACAGGGGCGAACTATGGCTACACCTTC.

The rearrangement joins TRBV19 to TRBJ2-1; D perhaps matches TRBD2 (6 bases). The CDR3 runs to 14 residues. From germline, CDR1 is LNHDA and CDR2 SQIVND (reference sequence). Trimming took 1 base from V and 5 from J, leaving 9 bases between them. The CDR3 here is CASSIVSSDNEQFF. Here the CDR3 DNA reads TGTGCCAGTAGTATAGTGTCTAGCGACAATGAGCAGTTCTTC.

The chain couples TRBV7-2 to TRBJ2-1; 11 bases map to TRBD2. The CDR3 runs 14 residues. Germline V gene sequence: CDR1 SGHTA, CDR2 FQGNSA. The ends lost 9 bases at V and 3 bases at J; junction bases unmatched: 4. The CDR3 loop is CASHLAGGYNEQFF. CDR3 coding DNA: TGTGCCAGTCATCTAGCGGGGGGCTACAATGAGCAGTTCTTC.

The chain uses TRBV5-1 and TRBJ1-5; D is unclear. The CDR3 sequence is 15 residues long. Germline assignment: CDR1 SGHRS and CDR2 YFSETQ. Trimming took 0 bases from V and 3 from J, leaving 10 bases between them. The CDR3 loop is CASSLGGNANQPQHF. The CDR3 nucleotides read TGCGCCAGCAGCTTGGGAGGAAATGCCAATCAGCCCCAGCATTTT.

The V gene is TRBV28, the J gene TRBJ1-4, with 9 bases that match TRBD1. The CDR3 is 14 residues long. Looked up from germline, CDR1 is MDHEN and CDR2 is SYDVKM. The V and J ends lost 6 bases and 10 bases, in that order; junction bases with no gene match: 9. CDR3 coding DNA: TGTGCCAGCAGACGGGACAGGGTTGACACAAAACTGTTTTTT. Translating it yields CASRRDRVDTKLFF.

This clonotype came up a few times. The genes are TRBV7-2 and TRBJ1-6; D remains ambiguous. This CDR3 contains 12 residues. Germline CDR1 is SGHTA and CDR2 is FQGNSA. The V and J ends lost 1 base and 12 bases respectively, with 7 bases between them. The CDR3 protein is CASSLGREPLHF. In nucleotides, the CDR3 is TGTGCCAGCAGCTTAGGACGGGAACCCCTCCACTTT. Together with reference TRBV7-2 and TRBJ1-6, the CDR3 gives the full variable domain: GAGVSQSPSNKVTEKGKDVELRCDPISGHTALYWYRQSLGQGLEFLIYFQGNSAPDKSGLPSDRFSAERTGGSVSTLTIQRTQQEDSAVYLCASSLGREPLHFGNGTRLTVT.

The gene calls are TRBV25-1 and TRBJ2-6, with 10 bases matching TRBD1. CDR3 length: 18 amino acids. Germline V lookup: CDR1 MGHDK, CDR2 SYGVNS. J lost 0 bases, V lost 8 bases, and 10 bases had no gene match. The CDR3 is CASLNPRDRGSGANVLTF. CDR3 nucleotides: TGTGCCAGCCTAAATCCCCGGGACAGGGGCTCTGGGGCCAACGTCCTGACTTTC.

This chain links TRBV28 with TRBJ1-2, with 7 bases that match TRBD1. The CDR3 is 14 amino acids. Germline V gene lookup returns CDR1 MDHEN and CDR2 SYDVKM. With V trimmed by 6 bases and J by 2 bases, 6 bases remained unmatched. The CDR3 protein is CASSPRGQNYGYTF. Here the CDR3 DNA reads TGTGCCAGCAGCCCCCGGGGACAGAACTATGGCTACACCTTC.

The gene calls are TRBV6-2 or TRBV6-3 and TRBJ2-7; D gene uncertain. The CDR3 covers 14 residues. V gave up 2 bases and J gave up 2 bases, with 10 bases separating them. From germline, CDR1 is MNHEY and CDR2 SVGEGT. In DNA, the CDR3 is TGTGCCAGCAGTTACCCAGCGACGGCCTACGAGCAGTACTTC. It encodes CASSYPATAYEQYF.

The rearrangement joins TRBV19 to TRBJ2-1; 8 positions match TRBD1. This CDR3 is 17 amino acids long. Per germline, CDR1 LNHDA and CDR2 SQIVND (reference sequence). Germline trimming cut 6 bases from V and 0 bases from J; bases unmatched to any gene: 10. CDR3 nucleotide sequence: TGTGCCAGTAGCCCGCCCCGACAGGGGAGCTCCTACAATGAGCAGTTCTTC. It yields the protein CASSPPRQGSSYNEQFF. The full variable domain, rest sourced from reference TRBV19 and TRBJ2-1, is DGGITQSPKYLFRKEGQNVTLSCEQNLNHDAMYWYRQDPGQGLRLIYYSQIVNDFQKGDIAEGYSVSREKKESFPLTVTSAQKNPTAFYLCASSPPRQGSSYNEQFFGPGTRLTVL.

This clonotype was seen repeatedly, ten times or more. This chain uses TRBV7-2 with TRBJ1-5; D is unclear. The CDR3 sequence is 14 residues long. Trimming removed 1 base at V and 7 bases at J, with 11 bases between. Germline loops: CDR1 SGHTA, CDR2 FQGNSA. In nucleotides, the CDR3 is TGTGCCAGCAGCTTAGAGACCTCCGGGCAGCCCCAGCATTTT. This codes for CASSLETSGQPQHF.

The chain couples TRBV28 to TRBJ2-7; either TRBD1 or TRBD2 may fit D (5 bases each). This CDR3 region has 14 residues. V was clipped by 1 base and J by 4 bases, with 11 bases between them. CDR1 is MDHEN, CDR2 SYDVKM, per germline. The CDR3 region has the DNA TGTGCCAGCAGTTTATCTCTGGGGGTGTACGAGCAGTACTTC. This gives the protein CASSLSLGVYEQYF.

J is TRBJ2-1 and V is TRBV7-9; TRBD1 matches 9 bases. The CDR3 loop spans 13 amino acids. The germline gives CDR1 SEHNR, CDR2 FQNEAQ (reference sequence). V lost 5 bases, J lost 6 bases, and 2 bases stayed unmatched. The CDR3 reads CASSPDRGNEQFF. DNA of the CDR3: TGTGCCAGCAGCCCGGACAGGGGCAATGAGCAGTTCTTC. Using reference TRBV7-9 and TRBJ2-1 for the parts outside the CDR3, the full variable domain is DTGVSQNPRHKITKRGQNVTFRCDPISEHNRLYWYRQTLGQGPEFLTYFQNEAQLEKSRLLSDRFSAERPKGSFSTLEIQRTEQGDSAMYLCASSPDRGNEQFFGPGTRLTVL.

The CDR3 loop reads CATSGISGRTNNEQFF. CDR3 bases: TGTGCCACCAGTGGGATTAGCGGGAGGACGAACAATGAGCAGTTCTTC. The rearrangement uses TRBV24-1 and TRBJ2-1; 10 nucleotides line up with TRBD2. The CDR3 is 16 amino acids. Germline V gives CDR1 KGHDR, CDR2 SFDVKD. Losses at the gene ends were 5 bases for V and 5 bases for J; bases not matched to a gene: 8.

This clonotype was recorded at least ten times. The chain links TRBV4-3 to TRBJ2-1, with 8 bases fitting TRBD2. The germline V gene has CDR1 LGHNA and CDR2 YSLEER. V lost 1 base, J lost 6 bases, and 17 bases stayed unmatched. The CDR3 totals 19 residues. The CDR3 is CASSQGPDLLAGGGNEQFF. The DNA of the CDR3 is TGCGCCAGCAGCCAAGGGCCAGACCTTCTAGCGGGTGGGGGCAATGAGCAGTTCTTC.

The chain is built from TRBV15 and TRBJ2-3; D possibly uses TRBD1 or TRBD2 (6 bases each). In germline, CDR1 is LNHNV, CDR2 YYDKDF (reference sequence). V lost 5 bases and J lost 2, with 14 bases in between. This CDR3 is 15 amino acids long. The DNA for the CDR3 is TGTGCCACCAGCGGAGGGACACGACTCACAGATACGCAGTATTTT. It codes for CATSGGTRLTDTQYF.

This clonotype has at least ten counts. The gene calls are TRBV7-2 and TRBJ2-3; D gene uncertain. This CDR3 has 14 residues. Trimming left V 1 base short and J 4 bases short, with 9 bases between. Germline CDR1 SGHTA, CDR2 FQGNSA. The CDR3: CASSLGRSADTQYF. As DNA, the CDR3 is TGTGCCAGCAGCTTAGGGAGATCGGCAGATACGCAGTATTTT.

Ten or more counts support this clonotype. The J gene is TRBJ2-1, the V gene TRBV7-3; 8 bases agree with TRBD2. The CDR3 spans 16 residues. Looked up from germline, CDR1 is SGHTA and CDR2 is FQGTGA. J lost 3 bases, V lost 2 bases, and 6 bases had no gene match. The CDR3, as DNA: TGTGCCAGCAGCTTATCGGCGGGAGGAGGCTACAATGAGCAGTTCTTC. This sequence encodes CASSLSAGGGYNEQFF.

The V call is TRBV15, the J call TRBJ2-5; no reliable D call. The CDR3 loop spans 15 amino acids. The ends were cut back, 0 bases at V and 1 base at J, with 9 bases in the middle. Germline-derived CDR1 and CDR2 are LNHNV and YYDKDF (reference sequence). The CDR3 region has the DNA TGTGCCACCAGCAGAGATCTTACGGGCCAAGAGACCCAGTACTTC. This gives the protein CATSRDLTGQETQYF.

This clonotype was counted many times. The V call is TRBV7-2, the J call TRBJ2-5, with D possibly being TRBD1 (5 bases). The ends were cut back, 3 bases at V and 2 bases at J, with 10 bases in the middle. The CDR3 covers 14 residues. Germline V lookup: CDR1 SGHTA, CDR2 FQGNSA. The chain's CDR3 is CASSLGRAQETQYF. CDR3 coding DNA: TGTGCCAGCAGCTTGGGCAGGGCTCAAGAGACCCAGTACTTC.

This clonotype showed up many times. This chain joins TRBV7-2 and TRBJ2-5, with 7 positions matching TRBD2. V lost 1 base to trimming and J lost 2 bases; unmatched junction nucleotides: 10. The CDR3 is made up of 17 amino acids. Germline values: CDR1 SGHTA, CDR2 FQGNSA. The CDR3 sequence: CASSLVIRLADQETQYF. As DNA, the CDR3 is TGTGCCAGCAGCTTAGTGATCCGGCTAGCGGATCAAGAGACCCAGTACTTC.

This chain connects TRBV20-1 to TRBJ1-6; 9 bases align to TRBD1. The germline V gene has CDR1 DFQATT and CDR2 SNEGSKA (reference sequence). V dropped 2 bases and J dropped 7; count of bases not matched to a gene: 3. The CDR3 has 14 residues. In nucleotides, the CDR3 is TGCAGTGCTAGATCCGGGACAGGGAATTCACCCCTCCACTTT. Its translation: CSARSGTGNSPLHF.

CDR3 coding DNA: TGTGCCAGCGGGAGGGGTTCTGAAAAACTGTTTTTT. It is translated as CASGRGSEKLFF. This chain links TRBV12-3 or TRBV12-4 with TRBJ1-4, with D maybe TRBD1 (5 bases). Trimming left V 8 bases short and J 7 bases short, with 11 bases between. The CDR3 loop spans 12 amino acids.

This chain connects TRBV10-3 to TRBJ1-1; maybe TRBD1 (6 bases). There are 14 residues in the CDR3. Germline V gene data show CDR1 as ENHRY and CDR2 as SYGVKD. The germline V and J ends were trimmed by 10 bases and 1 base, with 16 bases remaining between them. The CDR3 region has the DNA TGTGCCACGGCTAAGACAGGAACGAACACTGAAGCTTTCTTT. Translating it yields CATAKTGTNTEAFF.

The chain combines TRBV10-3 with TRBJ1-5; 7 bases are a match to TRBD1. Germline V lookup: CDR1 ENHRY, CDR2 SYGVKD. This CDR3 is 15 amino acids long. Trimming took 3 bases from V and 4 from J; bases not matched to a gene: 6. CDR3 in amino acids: CAISDYDRENQPQHF. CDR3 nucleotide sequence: TGTGCCATCAGTGACTACGACAGGGAAAATCAGCCCCAGCATTTT.